The 31 T cell receptor beta chains reported below all come from one sample, sequenced in a study of cytomegalovirus exposure and HLA in healthy donors. PCR primers comprised 60 Vbeta and 13 Jbeta primers. TCRdb's table, derived via immunoSEQ multiplex PCR, lists solely in-frame clones and lacks some. The profile covers 200,000 or so clones, with 85% appearing a single time and 1.3% taken by the ten largest. Source material: PBMCs. The receptors stem from a human donor in good health.

The J gene is TRBJ1-5, the V gene TRBV2; D remains ambiguous. The CDR3 spans 13 residues. Looked up from germline, CDR1 is SNHLY and CDR2 is FYNNEI. The V end was cut by 6 bases, the J end by 0 bases, with 6 bases between. CDR3: CASSGSSNQPQHF. CDR3 in DNA: TGTGCCAGCAGCGGTAGTAGCAATCAGCCCCAGCATTTT.

The chain is built from TRBV11-3 and TRBJ2-4; perhaps TRBD2 as D (5 bases). Germline CDR1 SGHNT, CDR2 YENEEA. The CDR3 has 16 residues. Trimming stripped 1 base from V and 0 bases from J, with 10 bases between. The chain's CDR3 is CASSLGTRVAKNIQYF. DNA for the CDR3: TGTGCCAGCAGCTTAGGTACTAGGGTAGCCAAAAACATTCAGTACTTC.

As regards this clone: At one end, the junction sequence differs from germline, possibly due to a read error. This chain uses TRBV7-9 with TRBJ2-5, with 9 bases identical to TRBD2. Per germline, CDR1 SEHNR and CDR2 FQNEAQ (reference sequence). The CDR3 loop spans 16 amino acids. CDR3 protein: CSSSLVPSGKGETQYF. The CDR3 DNA sequence: TGTTCCAGCAGCTTAGTCCCTAGCGGGAAGGGGGAGACCCAGTACTTC.

The chain links TRBV18 to TRBJ2-6, with 7 positions matching TRBD1. V shed 5 bases, J shed 1 base, and the junction held 2 bases outside the gene matches. CDR3 length: 15 amino acids. CDR1 and CDR2 (germline): KGHSH, LQKENI. The CDR3 DNA reads TGTGCCAGCTCAACACAGGGGTCTGGGGCCAACGTCCTGACTTTC. Its protein is CASSTQGSGANVLTF. The complete variable domain, with remaining parts taken from reference TRBV18 and TRBJ2-6, reads NAGVMQNPRHLVRRRGQEARLRCSPMKGHSHVYWYRQLPEEGLKFMVYLQKENIIDESGMPKERFSAEFPKEGPSILRIQQVVRGDSAAYFCASSTQGSGANVLTFGAGSRLTVL.

The chain uses TRBV4-1 and TRBJ1-5; 7 bases match TRBD1. This CDR3 is 17 amino acids long. Germline V gene lookup returns CDR1 MGHRA and CDR2 YSYEKL. After removal of 0 bases from V and 6 bases from J, the junction contained 11 bases not matched to a gene. The DNA for the CDR3 is TGCGCCAGCAGCCAAGAAATCGGAACAGGGGCCCGTCAGCCCCAGCATTTT. This codes for CASSQEIGTGARQPQHF.

V usage is TRBV29-1 and J usage is TRBJ2-3, with D perhaps TRBD1 (6 bases). This CDR3 has 14 residues. Germline-derived CDR1 and CDR2 are SQVTM and ANQGSEA. V was cut by 7 bases and J by 1 base, with 15 bases left in between. CDR3 nucleotide sequence: TGCAGCGATGGACAGACCCTTGGCACAGATACGCAGTATTTT. This encodes CSDGQTLGTDTQYF.

This chain links TRBV4-1 with TRBJ2-2; maybe TRBD2 (5 bases). The CDR3 contains 14 residues. The germline gives CDR1 MGHRA, CDR2 YSYEKL. V was cut by 8 bases and J by 0 bases, with 10 bases left in between. The CDR3 loop reads CASEDGANTGELFF. The CDR3 DNA sequence: TGCGCCAGCGAGGACGGGGCGAACACCGGGGAGCTGTTTTTT.

The genes are TRBV2 and TRBJ1-5; 8 bases are a match to TRBD1. Trimming cost V 3 bases and J 5 bases; bases outside gene matches: 3. The CDR3 sequence is 14 residues long. Germline assignment: CDR1 SNHLY and CDR2 FYNNEI. CDR3 sequence (DNA): TGTGCCAGCAGTGAGACAGGGGTTTATCAGCCCCAGCATTTT. Translating gives CASSETGVYQPQHF.

The rearrangement uses TRBV9 and TRBJ1-2, with 7 bases fitting TRBD1. Germline-derived CDR1 and CDR2 are SGDLS and YYNGEE. This CDR3 contains 14 residues. The ends lost 4 bases at V and 2 bases at J; junction bases unmatched: 5. The CDR3 spells CASSPRDSNYGYTF. DNA of the CDR3: TGTGCCAGCAGCCCCCGGGACAGCAACTATGGCTACACCTTC. The entire variable domain, with the rest obtained from reference TRBV9 and TRBJ1-2, is as follows: DSGVTQTPKHLITATGQRVTLRCSPRSGDLSVYWYQQSLDQGLQFLIQYYNGEERAKGNILERFSAQQFPDLHSELNLSSLELGDSALYFCASSPRDSNYGYTFGSGTRLTVV.

As for this clone: Relative to the germline gene, one junction end is altered; a read error may explain this. The V gene is TRBV27, the J gene TRBJ1-1, with unresolved D. The CDR3 is made up of 14 amino acids. CDR1 and CDR2 (germline): MNHEY, SMNVEV (reference sequence). In nucleotides, the CDR3 is TGTGCCAGCAGTCCACACACGCAAGGCACTAAAGCTTTCTTT. As protein: CASSPHTQGTKAFF.

The chain employs TRBV28 and TRBJ1-2; D is uncertain. Trimming cost V 5 bases and J 6 bases, with 10 bases left between them. This CDR3 is built from 12 residues. Germline V gene lookup returns CDR1 MDHEN and CDR2 SYDVKM. CDR3: CASSHTGHGYTF. The CDR3 DNA follows: TGTGCCAGCAGTCACACGGGTCATGGCTACACCTTC.

This chain links TRBV5-6 with TRBJ1-1, with 7 bases identical to TRBD1. Unmatched junction bases numbered 8, after V lost 4 bases and J lost 11 bases. Germline CDR1 reads SGHDT; CDR2 reads YYEEEE. The CDR3 runs 12 residues. The CDR3 region has the DNA TGTGCCAGCAGCACAGGGGTTGCGCGGGCTTTCTTT. This encodes CASSTGVARAFF. Full variable domain (missing parts from reference TRBV5-6 and TRBJ1-1): DAGVTQSPTHLIKTRGQQVTLRCSPKSGHDTVSWYQQALGQGPQFIFQYYEEEERQRGNFPDRFSGHQFPNYSSELNVNALLLGDSALYLCASSTGVARAFFGQGTRLTVV.

The chain is built from TRBV6-5 and TRBJ1-5; no firm D call. Per germline, CDR1 MNHEY and CDR2 SVGAGI. The CDR3 totals 13 residues. Trimming took 2 bases from V and 7 from J, leaving 9 bases between them. CDR3 in DNA: TGTGCCAGCAGTTACGGCAGAAACCAGCCCCAGCATTTT. This translates into CASSYGRNQPQHF.

The J gene is TRBJ1-2, the V gene TRBV7-2; TRBD1 matches at 7 bases. CDR1 SGHTA and CDR2 FQGNSA come from the germline V gene. V shed 7 bases and J 6 bases; nucleotides not matched to a gene: 8. There are 13 residues in the CDR3. The CDR3 DNA sequence: TGTGCCAGCAACACGGGGACAGCTGATGGCTACACCTTC. This sequence encodes CASNTGTADGYTF.

The chain links TRBV15 to TRBJ2-5, with D tentatively TRBD1 (5 bases). This CDR3 has 17 residues. Germline CDR1 reads LNHNV; CDR2 reads YYDKDF (reference sequence). The V end lost 0 bases, the J end lost 5 bases, and 19 bases lay between the germline ends. The CDR3 nucleotides read TGTGCCACCAGCAGAGATCTGACAGCCACCGTGAGGGAGACCCAGTACTTC. Protein sequence: CATSRDLTATVRETQYF.

The chain is built from TRBV2 and TRBJ2-7; 14 nucleotides agree with TRBD2. Unmatched junction bases numbered 16, after V lost 10 bases and J lost 2 bases. CDR1 and CDR2 from the germline V gene are SNHLY and FYNNEI. The CDR3 length is 18 residues. This CDR3 reads CATGRLGLAGVGAYEQYF. As DNA, the CDR3 is TGTGCCACAGGACGACTGGGACTAGCGGGAGTAGGCGCCTACGAGCAGTACTTC.

This clone was found a few times. CDR3 nucleotide sequence: TGCAGCGTTGAAGATTGGCCAGGGGGTAACTATGGCTACACCTTC. It is translated as CSVEDWPGGNYGYTF. The chain joins TRBV29-1 to TRBJ1-2; 7 bases map to TRBD1. The CDR3 has 15 residues. Trimming took 0 bases from V and 1 from J; bases not matched to a gene: 5. From germline, CDR1 is SQVTM and CDR2 ANQGSEA.

In regard to this clone: The sample has other DNA sequences that encode this CDR3 too. V usage is TRBV10-1 and J usage is TRBJ1-5; D gene ambiguous. This CDR3 is 13 amino acids long. Germline CDR1 and CDR2: WNHNN and SYGVQD (reference sequence). V was shortened by 4 bases and J by 1 base, with 5 bases between the two germline ends. CDR3 nucleotides: TGCGCCAGCAGTGGACAAAGCAATCAGCCCCAGCATTTT. Its translation: CASSGQSNQPQHF.

This chain links TRBV7-6 with TRBJ1-3, with 7 bases lining up with TRBD1. Per the germline V gene, CDR1 is SGHVS and CDR2 is FNYEAQ. The J segment lost 1 base and the V segment lost 5 bases, leaving 5 bases of the junction unmatched. The CDR3 consists of 15 residues. CDR3 loop: CASSRQTGSGNTIYF. CDR3 nucleotide sequence: TGTGCCAGCAGCCGGCAGACAGGGTCTGGAAACACCATATATTTT.

The chain has TRBV6-5 and TRBJ2-5, with a weak D call TRBD1 (6 bases). V was shortened by 6 bases and J by 6 bases, with 17 bases between the two germline ends. Germline V CDR1 and CDR2: MNHEY, SVGAGI. This CDR3 region has 14 residues. CDR3 in DNA: TGTGCCAGCAGCGACAGGAATACTCAAAAGACCCAGTACTTC. It encodes CASSDRNTQKTQYF.

This chain links TRBV9 with TRBJ2-5; perhaps TRBD1 as D (6 bases). Trimming cost V 0 bases and J 5 bases, with 14 bases left between them. The CDR3 is 15 amino acids. Germline CDR1 SGDLS, CDR2 YYNGEE. CDR3 bases: TGTGCCAGCAGCGTAGCGGCAGGGGTTTGGGAGACCCAGTACTTC. It is translated as CASSVAAGVWETQYF. Drawing the rest from reference TRBV9 and TRBJ2-5, the complete variable domain is DSGVTQTPKHLITATGQRVTLRCSPRSGDLSVYWYQQSLDQGLQFLIQYYNGEERAKGNILERFSAQQFPDLHSELNLSSLELGDSALYFCASSVAAGVWETQYFGPGTRLLVL.

This clone was seen only a few times. This chain uses TRBV27 with TRBJ2-7, with 9 bases matching TRBD2. This CDR3 region has 15 residues. In germline, CDR1 is MNHEY, CDR2 SMNVEV (reference sequence). After removal of 5 bases from V and 1 base from J, the junction contained 6 bases not matched to a gene. CDR3 nucleotides: TGTGCCAGCAGTCCTCAGCGGGAGGTTTCCTACGAGCAGTACTTC. As protein: CASSPQREVSYEQYF.

This clone was detected only once. The V and J genes are TRBV6-4 and TRBJ2-5; 7 bases map to TRBD2. The CDR3 covers 17 residues. The germline gives CDR1 MRHNA, CDR2 SNTAGT. Trimming took 0 bases from V and 3 from J; bases not matched to a gene: 10. CDR3 loop: CASSDSEPSGEEETQYF. The CDR3 nucleotides are TGTGCCAGCAGTGACTCGGAGCCTAGCGGAGAGGAAGAGACCCAGTACTTC.

V and J are TRBV5-1 and TRBJ2-1; TRBD1 might be the D (6 bases). CDR1 and CDR2 from the germline V gene are SGHRS and YFSETQ. This CDR3 is built from 15 residues. V lost 3 bases and J 3 bases, leaving 13 bases between the germline ends. The CDR3 protein is CASSSAGQIYNEQFF. The CDR3 bases are TGCGCCAGCAGCTCGGCCGGACAGATCTACAATGAGCAGTTCTTC.

This chain connects TRBV21-1 to TRBJ2-2; the table's D call, TRBD1, was not checked against the DNA. TRBV21-1 is a pseudogene locus. This CDR3 has 17 residues. DNA of the CDR3: TGTGCCAGCAGCAAATCTATCGGGGACAGGGCTACCGGGGAGCTGTTTTTT. It encodes CASSKSIGDRATGELFF.

The count of this clone is one. V and J are TRBV2 and TRBJ2-7; TRBD1 might be the D (5 bases). CDR1 and CDR2 (germline): SNHLY, FYNNEI. This CDR3 spans 14 amino acids. The V end was cut by 3 bases, the J end by 0 bases, with 9 bases between. The CDR3 spells CASSDEQVSYEQYF. The CDR3 region has the DNA TGTGCCAGCAGTGACGAACAGGTCTCCTACGAGCAGTACTTC.

The chain carries TRBV9 and TRBJ2-5; TRBD1 agrees at 7 bases. J lost 5 bases, V lost 4 bases, and 8 bases had no gene match. CDR1 is SGDLS and CDR2 is YYNGEE in the germline V gene. The CDR3 length is 14 residues. CDR3 residues: CASSSGQAGETQYF. The CDR3 DNA sequence: TGTGCCAGCAGCTCAGGACAGGCTGGGGAGACCCAGTACTTC.

This chain connects TRBV6-5 to TRBJ1-1, with 7 positions matching TRBD1. With 6 bases clipped from V and 0 bases from J, the junction kept 7 bases outside the gene matches. Germline CDR1 is MNHEY and CDR2 is SVGAGI. The CDR3 consists of 15 residues. Written as DNA, the CDR3 is TGTGCCAGCAGGTCGGGACAGCTCATGAACACTGAAGCTTTCTTT. This encodes CASRSGQLMNTEAFF.

This clone is a singleton in its sample. V and J are TRBV5-1 and TRBJ2-7; perhaps TRBD2 as D (6 bases). CDR3 size: 16 residues. The germline V and J ends were trimmed by 3 bases and 2 bases, with 18 bases remaining between them. The germline V gene encodes CDR1 SGHRS and CDR2 YFSETQ. The CDR3 here is CASSSDPGLGTYEQYF. As DNA, the CDR3 is TGCGCCAGCAGCTCTGATCCGGGACTGGGAACCTACGAGCAGTACTTC.

This clone was seen more than once but under ten times. The rearrangement links TRBV6-5 to TRBJ1-5; 7 positions match TRBD1. CDR3 size: 15 residues. Losses at the gene ends were 6 bases for V and 5 bases for J; bases not matched to a gene: 10. The germline CDR1 and CDR2 sequences are MNHEY and SVGAGI. The CDR3 coding sequence is TGTGCCAGCAGCCGCACAAGGGACAGCGATCAGCCCCAGCATTTT. Translating it yields CASSRTRDSDQPQHF.

The V gene is TRBV28, the J gene TRBJ2-3; TRBD2 agrees at 14 bases. Germline V gene data show CDR1 as MDHEN and CDR2 as SYDVKM. J lost 2 bases, V lost 6 bases, and 13 bases had no gene match. The CDR3 runs 19 residues. The CDR3 sequence: CASRVPPGLAGVSTDTQYF. Here the CDR3 DNA reads TGTGCCAGCAGGGTGCCCCCGGGACTAGCGGGAGTCTCCACAGATACGCAGTATTTT.